These 11 T cell receptor beta chains originate from one sample sequenced in a study of human T cells and chemical hapten exposure. MiXCR was run by TCRdb on the RACE reads, yielding one entry per CDR3 protein. The sample consists of about 120,000 distinct CDR3 sequences, roughly 13% of them appearing once. Time point noted: patch test 1, 2 weeks after DPC sensitization. Treatment noted: therapeutic diphenylcyclopropenone sensitization with weekly scalp DPC. This sample comprised whole blood, obtained in connection with sensitization to the hapten diphenylcyclopropenone (DPC). Every receptor here comes from a man younger than 35 with alopecia areata. Some clones in this sample may be carry-over from other donors' samples.

This clonotype has only a few counts. This chain uses TRBV3-1 with TRBJ1-3; D call uncertain. From germline, CDR1 is LGHDT and CDR2 YNNKEL (reference sequence). The V and J ends lost 0 bases and 0 bases respectively, with 6 bases between them. The CDR3 spans 15 residues. In DNA, the CDR3 is TGTGCCAGCAGCCAAGATTACAGCTCTGGAAACACCATATATTTT. This codes for CASSQDYSSGNTIYF.

The V call is TRBV7-2, the J call TRBJ1-4; possibly TRBD1 for D (6 bases). CDR1 SGHTA and CDR2 FQGNSA come from the germline V gene. The length of the CDR3 is 15 residues. V was shortened by 2 bases and J by 5 bases, with 12 bases between the two germline ends. CDR3 region: CASSLSRQGNEKLFF. The CDR3 DNA reads TGTGCCAGCAGCTTAAGTCGGCAGGGGAATGAAAAACTGTTTTTT. Full variable domain (rest looked up from reference TRBV7-2 and TRBJ1-4): GAGVSQSPSNKVTEKGKDVELRCDPISGHTALYWYRQSLGQGLEFLIYFQGNSAPDKSGLPSDRFSAERTGGSVSTLTIQRTQQEDSAVYLCASSLSRQGNEKLFFGSGTQLSVL.

This clonotype was counted a few times. V is TRBV11-2 and J is TRBJ1-1; weak D call: TRBD1 (5 bases). This CDR3 has 16 residues. CDR1 and CDR2 from the germline V gene are SGHAT and FQNNGV. With 1 base removed from V and 4 bases from J, the gap between germline ends came to 16 bases. In nucleotides, the CDR3 is TGTGCCAGCAGCTTAGTCGGGACCGTCGTCTCCACTGAAGCTTTCTTT. It translates to CASSLVGTVVSTEAFF.

This clonotype was picked up many times. The J gene is TRBJ1-5, the V gene TRBV6-2 or TRBV6-3, with TRBD1 matching over 9 bases. CDR3 length: 16 amino acids. CDR1 and CDR2 from the germline V gene are MNHEY and SVGEGT. V shed 4 bases, J shed 3 bases, and the junction held 7 bases outside the gene matches. CDR3 residues: CASSSTGTGINQPQHF. Here the CDR3 DNA reads TGTGCCAGCAGTTCCACCGGGACAGGGATCAATCAGCCCCAGCATTTT.

The chain uses TRBV5-1 and TRBJ2-1; 9 bases line up with TRBD1. J was trimmed by 4 bases and V by 5 bases; bases with no gene match: 7. The CDR3 totals 15 residues. Looked up from germline, CDR1 is SGHRS and CDR2 is YFSETQ. The CDR3 DNA is TGCGCCAGCAGTACAGGGGGCCTTGTGTACAATGAGCAGTTCTTC. This translates into CASSTGGLVYNEQFF. The variable domain in full, completed from reference TRBV5-1 and TRBJ2-1, reads KAGVTQTPRYLIKTRGQQVTLSCSPISGHRSVSWYQQTPGQGLQFLFEYFSETQRNKGNFPGRFSGRQFSNSRSEMNVSTLELGDSALYLCASSTGGLVYNEQFFGPGTRLTVL.

This clonotype is a singleton in its sample. V usage is TRBV6-2 or TRBV6-3 and J usage is TRBJ2-6; 12 bases map to TRBD2. CDR1 is MNHEY, CDR2 SVGEGT, per germline. V was clipped by 5 bases and J by 0 bases; unmatched bases: 5. The CDR3 sequence is 18 residues long. CDR3 DNA sequence: TGTGCCAGCAGTGCAACTAGCGGGGGGTCCTCTGGGGCCAACGTCCTGACTTTC. This translates into CASSATSGGSSGANVLTF.

This clonotype was detected only a few times. The V gene is TRBV29-1, the J gene TRBJ1-1; D is unresolved. The V and J ends lost 4 bases and 0 bases respectively, with 6 bases between them. There are 12 residues in the CDR3. The germline CDR1 and CDR2 sequences are SQVTM and ANQGSEA. The CDR3 bases are TGCAGCGTTGTGGGGATGAACACTGAAGCTTTCTTT. Translating it yields CSVVGMNTEAFF. The whole variable domain, filled in from reference TRBV29-1 and TRBJ1-1, reads SAVISQKPSRDICQRGTSLTIQCQVDSQVTMMFWYRQQPGQSLTLIATANQGSEATYESGFVIDKFPISRPNLTFSTLTVSNMSPEDSSIYLCSVVGMNTEAFFGQGTRLTVV.

The chain has TRBV27 and TRBJ2-3; no clear D. There are 13 residues in the CDR3. V lost 5 bases, J lost 1 base, and 7 bases lay in between. Germline CDR1 reads MNHEY; CDR2 reads SMNVEV (reference sequence). Here the CDR3 DNA reads TGTGCCAGCAGTAACGGACGCACAGATACGCAGTATTTT. Amino acid sequence: CASSNGRTDTQYF.

CDR3 loop: CASSLAPGPLTRVAQYF. The CDR3 coding sequence is TGTGCCAGCAGCTTAGCTCCGGGTCCTCTTACCCGGGTGGCCCAGTACTTC. V is TRBV7-9 and J is TRBJ2-5; D remains ambiguous. The germline V gene encodes CDR1 SEHNR and CDR2 FQNEAQ (reference sequence). This CDR3 has 17 amino acids. V lost 0 bases to trimming and J lost 9 bases, with 23 bases between them.

The chain joins TRBV29-1 to TRBJ2-4, with 7 bases lining up with TRBD1. CDR3 length equals 17 residues. J lost 2 bases, V lost 6 bases, and 16 bases had no gene match. Per germline, CDR1 SQVTM and CDR2 ANQGSEA. CDR3 amino acids: CSVATGDVRRTKNIQYF. In DNA form, the CDR3 reads TGCAGCGTAGCAACAGGGGATGTTAGAAGGACCAAAAACATTCAGTACTTC.

This clonotype appeared a few times. V usage is TRBV2 and J usage is TRBJ1-2; 11 bases are a match to TRBD1. The CDR3 runs 15 residues. The junction had 11 bases not matched to a gene; V was cut back by 7 bases and J by 7 bases. Germline values: CDR1 SNHLY, CDR2 FYNNEI. This chain's CDR3 is CASKSDRGQAAGYTF. The CDR3 DNA sequence: TGTGCCAGCAAATCGGACAGGGGGCAAGCGGCTGGCTACACCTTC. Together with reference TRBV2 and TRBJ1-2, the CDR3 gives the full variable domain: EPEVTQTPSHQVTQMGQEVILRCVPISNHLYFYWYRQILGQKVEFLVSFYNNEISEKSEIFDDQFSVERPDGSNFTLKIRSTKLEDSAMYFCASKSDRGQAAGYTFGSGTRLTVV.